The 20 T cell receptor beta chains presented below share a single source sample, sequenced in a study of T-cell reconstitution after alpha-beta-depleted transplantation in children. Unique molecular identifiers were incorporated into the prepared TCRbeta library. MiXCR, applied by TCRdb to the PCR reads, yields one record per CDR3 protein. The sample yields around 100,000 distinct CDR3 sequences, under 13% seen once. Sequencing was performed on PBMCs, taken before TCRalphabeta/CD19-depleted stem cell transplant. These TCRs come from a boy aged 2 to 9 with acute lymphoblastic leukemia, due to receive a stem cell transplant.

The sample holds a few counts of this clonotype. The CDR3 spells CASRRDTAFGAGVEVFF. DNA for the CDR3: TGTGCCAGCAGAAGGGACACGGCCTTTGGAGCGGGAGTTGAAGTGTTCTTC. V is TRBV27 and J is TRBJ2-1; 8 nucleotides agree with TRBD2. Germline CDR1 MNHEY, CDR2 SMNVEV (reference sequence). The CDR3 runs 17 residues. The junction had 25 bases not matched to a gene; V was cut back by 6 bases and J by 15 bases.

This clonotype was observed at least ten times. This chain uses TRBV7-2 with TRBJ2-1; 16 bases agree with TRBD2. The CDR3 is 14 amino acids. The trim removed 11 bases at V and 8 bases at J, leaving 6 bases unmatched. CDR1 is SGHTA and CDR2 is FQGNSA in the germline V gene. CDR3 protein: CACSGLAGGYEQFF. The CDR3 coding sequence is TGTGCCTGCTCGGGACTAGCGGGAGGGTATGAGCAGTTCTTC.

The chain recombines TRBV29-1 with TRBJ2-7; 8 bases agree with TRBD2. V was clipped by 5 bases and J by 3 bases; unmatched bases: 6. Germline V gene lookup returns CDR1 SQVTM and CDR2 ANQGSEA. CDR3 length: 13 amino acids. CDR3 in amino acids: CSVSAGDVYEQYF. The CDR3 coding sequence is TGCAGCGTTTCAGCGGGAGATGTCTACGAGCAGTACTTC.

This clonotype was counted between two and nine times. The V call is TRBV7-8, the J call TRBJ2-3, with D tentatively TRBD1 or TRBD2 (5 bases each). This CDR3 contains 13 residues. Germline V gives CDR1 SGHVS, CDR2 FQNEAQ. V was trimmed by 4 bases and J by 9 bases, leaving 14 bases between them. CDR3 loop: CASSSGTPGTQYF. DNA of the CDR3: TGTGCCAGCAGCTCTGGGACCCCGGGAACGCAGTATTTT.

This clonotype was picked up a small number of times. Here the CDR3 DNA reads TGTGCCAGCAGGACACCGGGACAGGGGATGGAGACCCAGTACTTC. Translating it yields CASRTPGQGMETQYF. The V and J genes are TRBV2 and TRBJ2-5; 10 positions match TRBD1. Germline V gives CDR1 SNHLY, CDR2 FYNNEI. V shed 6 bases, J shed 5 bases, and the junction held 9 bases outside the gene matches. CDR3 length: 15 residues.

Ten or more counts support this clonotype. The V call is TRBV20-1, the J call TRBJ2-1; 11 bases agree with TRBD2. CDR3 length: 16 amino acids. Trimming took 0 bases from V and 3 from J; bases not matched to a gene: 4. In germline, CDR1 is DFQATT, CDR2 SNEGSKA (reference sequence). The CDR3, as DNA: TGCAGTGCTAGAGATTCGGGACTAGCGGTCTACAATGAGCAGTTCTTC. This gives the protein CSARDSGLAVYNEQFF.

This clonotype was recorded a few times. The chain employs TRBV3-1 and TRBJ2-1; 15 nucleotides agree with TRBD2. Germline trimming cut 3 bases from V and 9 bases from J; bases unmatched to any gene: 3. Germline lookup yields CDR1 LGHDT and CDR2 YNNKEL (reference sequence). The CDR3 totals 15 residues. The CDR3 coding sequence is TGTGCCAGCAGCCATGGACTAGCGGGAGGGTCTGAGCAGTTCTTC. Translated, it gives CASSHGLAGGSEQFF.

CDR3 residues: CASSDNKGVAYEQYF. The CDR3 DNA follows: TGTGCCAGCAGTGACAATAAAGGGGTTGCCTACGAGCAGTACTTC. This chain connects TRBV12-3 or TRBV12-4 to TRBJ2-7, with a tentative D call TRBD1 (5 bases). This CDR3 has 15 amino acids. Trimming took 5 bases from V and 2 from J, leaving 16 bases between them.

This clonotype occurred a few times. The chain recombines TRBV2 with TRBJ2-5; D is possibly TRBD1 or TRBD2 (5 bases each). CDR1 is SNHLY, CDR2 FYNNEI, per germline. V shed 5 bases and J shed 5 bases, with 18 bases lying between them. The CDR3 length is 15 residues. The CDR3 protein is CASSLGGTGKETQYF. The DNA for the CDR3 is TGTGCCAGCAGTCTTGGGGGTACGGGTAAGGAGACCCAGTACTTC.

The sample holds a few counts of this clonotype. This chain uses TRBV5-1 with TRBJ2-1; 11 nucleotides match TRBD2. The germline V gene encodes CDR1 SGHRS and CDR2 YFSETQ. The CDR3 extends over 16 amino acids. The ends lost 4 bases at V and 7 bases at J; junction bases unmatched: 10. This CDR3 reads CASSPEGLAGGNEQFF. The CDR3 DNA follows: TGCGCCAGCAGCCCCGAAGGGCTAGCGGGAGGTAATGAGCAGTTCTTC.

This rearrangement joins TRBV13 to TRBJ2-2; D remains unclear. Trimming stripped 5 bases from V and 0 bases from J, with 7 bases between. The length of the CDR3 is 14 residues. Germline values: CDR1 PRHDT, CDR2 FYEKMQ (reference sequence). CDR3 loop: CASSPAPNTGELFF. As DNA, the CDR3 is TGTGCCAGCAGCCCCGCCCCGAACACCGGGGAGCTGTTTTTT.

This clonotype was found a few times. The V and J genes are TRBV12-3 or TRBV12-4 and TRBJ1-2, with D perhaps TRBD1 (5 bases). CDR3 length: 11 amino acids. V lost 10 bases and J lost 8, with 14 bases in between. In nucleotides, the CDR3 is TGTGCCACCAGGGATATTCGAGGCTACACCTTC. Translated, it gives CATRDIRGYTF.

The V and J genes are TRBV20-1 and TRBJ2-3; D gene unclear. The CDR3 runs 11 residues. Trimming pared 5 bases from V and 4 bases from J, leaving 7 bases between. Germline V gene lookup returns CDR1 DFQATT and CDR2 SNEGSKA (reference sequence). CDR3 residues: CSAFYPDTQYF. The CDR3 DNA reads TGCAGTGCTTTTTACCCAGATACGCAGTATTTT.

This clonotype was counted only a few times. The gene calls are TRBV5-1 and TRBJ2-1, with 13 bases that match TRBD2. There are 14 residues in the CDR3. Trimming at V came to 4 bases and at J to 12 bases, leaving 7 bases not matched to a gene. Germline loops: CDR1 SGHRS, CDR2 YFSETQ. CDR3 nucleotide sequence: TGCGCCAGCAGCGGCGGACTAGCGGGAGAAGGGCAGTTCTTC. Amino acids: CASSGGLAGEGQFF.

This clonotype was observed a few times. The chain couples TRBV6-5 to TRBJ1-2, with TRBD1 matching over 9 bases. Germline V CDR1 and CDR2: MNHEY, SVGAGI. This CDR3 spans 14 amino acids. The V gene end was trimmed by 5 bases and the J gene end by 6 bases; junction bases not matched to a gene: 7. DNA for the CDR3: TGTGCCAGCAGTCCGAACAGGGGGCAGGATGGCTACACCTTC. This sequence encodes CASSPNRGQDGYTF.

On this clonotype itself: The junction differs from germline at one of its ends, possibly a read error. V gene TRBV5-1 combines with J gene TRBJ2-1; D is perhaps TRBD2 (6 bases). CDR3 size: 15 residues. CDR1 and CDR2 (germline): SGHRS, YFSETQ. CDR3 bases: TGCGCCAGCAGCTTATCCCAGCGGGCTTACAGTGAGCAGTTCTTC. The encoded protein is CASSLSQRAYSEQFF.

This clonotype was seen more than once but under ten times. V is TRBV3-1 and J is TRBJ1-2; possible D gene TRBD1, 6 bases. The V and J ends lost 4 bases and 8 bases respectively, with 17 bases between them. CDR1 is LGHDT, CDR2 YNNKEL, per germline (reference sequence). This CDR3 has 14 amino acids. CDR3 DNA sequence: TGTGCCAGCAGCCCCCTCCACCAGGGGCCCGGCTACACCTTC. This encodes CASSPLHQGPGYTF. Filled out from reference TRBV3-1 and TRBJ1-2, the complete variable domain reads DTAVSQTPKYLVTQMGNDKSIKCEQNLGHDTMYWYKQDSKKFLKIMFSYNNKELIINETVPNRFSPKSPDKAHLNLHINSLELGDSAVYFCASSPLHQGPGYTFGSGTRLTVV.

This clonotype was recorded a few times. This may be a read error: a much more frequent sequence differs by one nucleotide. V gene TRBV20-1 combines with J gene TRBJ2-3, with D unresolved. The ends were cut back, 5 bases at V and 0 bases at J, with 6 bases in the middle. CDR1 is DFQATT, CDR2 SNEGSKA, per germline (reference sequence). The CDR3 length is 12 residues. Written as DNA, the CDR3 is TGCAGTGCTGGATACAGCACAGATACGCAGTATTTT. Amino acids: CSAGYSTDTQYF.

The V gene is TRBV5-1, the J gene TRBJ2-7; possibly TRBD1 for D (6 bases). CDR1 and CDR2 (germline): SGHRS, YFSETQ. V lost 4 bases, J lost 0 bases, and 14 bases lay in between. This CDR3 is built from 15 residues. CDR3 bases: TGCGCCAGCAGCCCCCAAAGACAGGTCTCCTACGAGCAGTACTTC. This codes for CASSPQRQVSYEQYF.

Only a few counts were recorded for this clonotype. This chain links TRBV18 with TRBJ2-1; 7 bases match TRBD2. The CDR3 spans 15 residues. CDR1 is KGHSH, CDR2 LQKENI, per germline. Losses at the gene ends were 6 bases for V and 8 bases for J; bases not matched to a gene: 13. DNA of the CDR3: TGTGCCAGCTCCCTTGGATGGGAGGGCCGGGATGAGCAGTTCTTC. Translated: CASSLGWEGRDEQFF.